This TCR beta chain was obtained from a study of CD8+CD57+ T cells in acquired aplastic anemia. About the research overall: Sorted cells (CD4+ and CD8+) yielded DNA amounts that averaged about 2.9 ug.

Study-level results: Patients and controls had CD8+ Simpson's diversity values that were not significantly distinct. Patients and controls had in common 25 to 30 CD8+ CDR3 sequences.

Individuals selected for sequencing had exhibited CD8+CD57+ cell expansion on flow cytometry. All patients were therapy-naive when blood was sampled. Turning to this clonotype: Its specificity is unknown.

The CDR3 is made up of 15 amino acids. Per germline, CDR1 DFQATT and CDR2 SNEGSKA (reference sequence). J lost 1 base, V lost 0 bases, and 3 bases had no gene match. According to the study, genomic DNA was the template for TCR beta VDJ and CDR3 profiling. TCRdb independently ran MiXCR on the reads; one entry per CDR3 protein. The sample lists more than 150,000 distinct CDR3 sequences; under 55% were seen once. The sequenced sample was sorted CD4+, CD8+, or CD8+CD57+ T cells (not recorded which) from PBMCs. The clonotype originates from a human donor with aplastic anemia. The V and J genes are TRBV20-1 and TRBJ1-5; the match to TRBD1 covers 7 bases. The DNA for the CDR3 is TGCAGTGCTAGAGATGGGACAGAGAGCAATCAGCCCCAGCATTTT. Amino acid sequence: CSARDGTESNQPQHF.